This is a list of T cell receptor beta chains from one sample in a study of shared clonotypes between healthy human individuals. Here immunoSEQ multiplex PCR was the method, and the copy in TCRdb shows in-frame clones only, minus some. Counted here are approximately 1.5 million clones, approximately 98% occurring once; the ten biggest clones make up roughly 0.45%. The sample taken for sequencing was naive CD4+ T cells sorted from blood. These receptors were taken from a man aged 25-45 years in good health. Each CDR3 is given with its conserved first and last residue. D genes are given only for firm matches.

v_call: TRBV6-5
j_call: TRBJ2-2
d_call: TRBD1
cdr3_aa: CASSYWGQGNGELFF

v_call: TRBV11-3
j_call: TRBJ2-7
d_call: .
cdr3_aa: CASSLEGSKGHYEQYF

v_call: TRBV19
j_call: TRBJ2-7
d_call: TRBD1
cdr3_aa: CASSPGQGPYEQYF

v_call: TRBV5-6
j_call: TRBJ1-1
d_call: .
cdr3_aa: CASSAEILSNTEAFF

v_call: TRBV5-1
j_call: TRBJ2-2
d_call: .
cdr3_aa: CASSLGAFGTNTGELFF

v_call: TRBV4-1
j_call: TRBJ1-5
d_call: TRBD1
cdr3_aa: CASSQPDRNNQPQHF

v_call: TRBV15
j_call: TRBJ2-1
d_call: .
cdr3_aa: CATSRDMDNEQFF

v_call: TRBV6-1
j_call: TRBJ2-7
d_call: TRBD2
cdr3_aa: CASSPLADLSYEQYF

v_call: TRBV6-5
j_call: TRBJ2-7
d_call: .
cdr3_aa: CASSYQGGPTYEQYF

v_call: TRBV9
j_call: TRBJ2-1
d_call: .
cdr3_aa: CASSVIPAAGSTNEQFF

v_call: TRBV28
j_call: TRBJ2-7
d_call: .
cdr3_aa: CASRTGHEQYF

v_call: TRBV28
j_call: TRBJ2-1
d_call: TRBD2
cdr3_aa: CASSFQQGLADASYNEQFF

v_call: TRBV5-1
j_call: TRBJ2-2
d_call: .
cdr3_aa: CASKARTNTGELFF

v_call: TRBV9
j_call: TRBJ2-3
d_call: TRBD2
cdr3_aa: CASSQRDFTNTQYF

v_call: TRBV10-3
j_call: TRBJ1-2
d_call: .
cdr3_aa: CAIRGAGPNYGYTF

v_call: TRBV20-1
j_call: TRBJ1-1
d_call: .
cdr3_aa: CSARPEAFF

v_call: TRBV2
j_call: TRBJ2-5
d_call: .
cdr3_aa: CASSGRRGVETQYF

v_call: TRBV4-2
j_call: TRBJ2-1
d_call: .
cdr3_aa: CASSRDRHEQFF

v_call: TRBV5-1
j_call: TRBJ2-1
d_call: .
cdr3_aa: CASSLVAGVEGEQFF

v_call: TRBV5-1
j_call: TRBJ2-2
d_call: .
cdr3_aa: CASTGGSGGTGELFF

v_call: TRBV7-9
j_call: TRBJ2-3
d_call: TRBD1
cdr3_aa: CASSFGTGGAADTQYF

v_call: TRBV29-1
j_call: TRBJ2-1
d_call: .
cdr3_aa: CSVTPVNEQFF

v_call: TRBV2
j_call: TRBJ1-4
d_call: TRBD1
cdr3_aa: CANNRDRNEKLFF

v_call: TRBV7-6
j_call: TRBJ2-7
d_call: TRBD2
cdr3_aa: CASSLVVRGRAGEQYF

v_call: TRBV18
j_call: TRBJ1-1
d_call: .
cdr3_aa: CASSPNGMGEAFF

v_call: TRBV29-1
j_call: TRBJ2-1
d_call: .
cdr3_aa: CSASGTRLNNEQFF

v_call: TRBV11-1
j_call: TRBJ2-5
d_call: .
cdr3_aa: CASSIGVAQTQYF

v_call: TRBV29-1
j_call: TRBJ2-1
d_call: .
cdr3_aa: CSVESPVGDEQFF

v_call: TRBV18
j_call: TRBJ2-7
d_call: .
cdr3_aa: CASSEMQASYEQYF

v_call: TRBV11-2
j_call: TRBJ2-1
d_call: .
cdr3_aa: CASSLEIASYNEQFF

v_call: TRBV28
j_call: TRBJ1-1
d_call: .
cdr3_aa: CASKGLGIKRLNTEAFF

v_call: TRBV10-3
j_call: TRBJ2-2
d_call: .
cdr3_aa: CAIRARDNGELFF

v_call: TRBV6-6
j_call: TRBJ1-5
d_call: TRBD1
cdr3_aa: CASSTGTGNNQPQHF

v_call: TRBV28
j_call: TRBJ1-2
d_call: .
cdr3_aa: CAIGSAVGRTNYGYTF